This T cell receptor (beta chain) was identified during a study of blood T cell repertoires in COVID-19. On the study more broadly: Acute-phase and convalescent COVID-19 samples originated in the United States, Italy and Spain.

Trimming took 4 bases from V and 10 from J, leaving 14 bases between them. Germline CDR1 reads LNHDA; CDR2 reads SQIVND (reference sequence). The CDR3 spans 14 residues. This table comes from immunoSEQ multiplex PCR, and its TCRdb copy is limited to in-frame clones, with some not included. The sample includes about 14,000 clones, roughly nine tenths of them seen just once. This sequence joins TRBV19 and TRBJ1-6; no firm D call. The sequenced sample was peripheral blood. The sequence came from a human donor with active COVID-19. The donor label of this sample is uncertain. The CDR3 DNA sequence: TGTGCCAGTAGTACACATAAGGAGTTCTCACCCCTCCACTTT. It translates to CASSTHKEFSPLHF. The whole variable domain, filled in from reference TRBV19 and TRBJ1-6, reads DGGITQSPKYLFRKEGQNVTLSCEQNLNHDAMYWYRQDPGQGLRLIYYSQIVNDFQKGDIAEGYSVSREKKESFPLTVTSAQKNPTAFYLCASSTHKEFSPLHFGNGTRLTVT.